What follows are 2 T cell receptor beta chains derived from one specimen sequenced in a study of shared clonotypes between healthy human individuals. Clones were read by immunoSEQ multiplex PCR, and TCRdb kept only the in-frame ones, dropping some. The sample consists of under 1 million clones, 80% to 95% of them appearing once. As defined, naive CD8 cells were CD45RO-negative and positively selected for CCR7, with terminally differentiated effector memory CD45RA+ cells excluded. Sample: naive CD8+ T cells sorted from blood. The receptors derive from a man between 25 and 39 years old in good health.

As for this clone: The junction and the germline gene differ at one end; a read error may be behind it. CDR3 protein: CASREAGVNEQFF. CDR3 coding DNA: TGTGCCAGCAGGGAAGCGGGAGTCAATGAGCAGTTCTTC. This rearrangement joins TRBV2 to TRBJ2-1; TRBD2 agrees at 8 bases. This CDR3 contains 13 residues. Germline V CDR1 and CDR2: SNHLY, FYNNEI. Supplemented by reference TRBV2 and TRBJ2-1, the full variable domain reads EPEVTQTPSHQVTQMGQEVILRCVPISNHLYFYWYRQILGQKVEFLVSFYNNEISEKSEIFDDQFSVERPDGSNFTLKIRSTKLEDSAMYFCASREAGVNEQFFGPGTRLTVL.

V usage is TRBV5-8 and J usage is TRBJ2-6, with unresolved D. There are 18 residues in the CDR3. CDR1 and CDR2 from the germline V gene are SGHTS and YDEGEE. Trimming stripped 2 bases from V and 0 bases from J, with 15 bases between. CDR3 nucleotides: TGTGCCAGCAGCTTAGCTTGGGTAACTGGCTCTGGGGCCAACGTCCTGACTTTC. Translation: CASSLAWVTGSGANVLTF. The complete variable domain, with remaining parts taken from reference TRBV5-8 and TRBJ2-6, reads EAGVTQSPTHLIKTRGQQATLRCSPISGHTSVYWYQQALGLGLQFLLWYDEGEERNRGNFPPRFSGRQFPNYSSELNVNALELEDSALYLCASSLAWVTGSGANVLTFGAGSRLTVL.